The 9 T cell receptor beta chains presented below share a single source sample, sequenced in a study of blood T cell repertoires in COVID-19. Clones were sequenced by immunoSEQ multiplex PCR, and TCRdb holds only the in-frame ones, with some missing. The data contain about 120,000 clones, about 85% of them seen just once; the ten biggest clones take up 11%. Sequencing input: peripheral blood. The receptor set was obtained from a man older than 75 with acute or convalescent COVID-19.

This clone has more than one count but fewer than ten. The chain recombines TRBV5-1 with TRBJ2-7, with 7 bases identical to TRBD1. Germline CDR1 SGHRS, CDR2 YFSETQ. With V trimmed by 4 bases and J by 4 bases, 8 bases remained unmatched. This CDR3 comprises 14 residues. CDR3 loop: CASSPSTGSYEQYF. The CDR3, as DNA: TGCGCCAGCAGCCCCTCGACAGGGAGTTACGAGCAGTACTTC.

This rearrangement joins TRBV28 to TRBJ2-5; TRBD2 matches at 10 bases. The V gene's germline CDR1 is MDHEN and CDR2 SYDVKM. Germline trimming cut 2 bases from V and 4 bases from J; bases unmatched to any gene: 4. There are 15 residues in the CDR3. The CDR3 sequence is CASSLPLAGVETQYF. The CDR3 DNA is TGTGCCAGCAGTTTACCCCTAGCGGGAGTAGAGACCCAGTACTTC.

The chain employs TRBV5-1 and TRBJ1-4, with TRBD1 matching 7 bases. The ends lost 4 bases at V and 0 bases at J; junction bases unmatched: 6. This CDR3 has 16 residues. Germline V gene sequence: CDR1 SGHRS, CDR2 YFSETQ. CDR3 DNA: TGCGCCAGCAGCGGGGGACAGACGTCAACTAATGAAAAACTGTTTTTT. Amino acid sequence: CASSGGQTSTNEKLFF.

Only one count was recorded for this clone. This CDR3 reads CASSLGWGGEQYF. CDR3 nucleotide sequence: TGCGCCAGCAGCTTAGGCTGGGGGGGCGAGCAGTACTTC. The V and J genes are TRBV5-1 and TRBJ2-7; TRBD2 matches 7 bases. The CDR3 length is 13 residues. Germline V lookup: CDR1 SGHRS, CDR2 YFSETQ. With 2 bases clipped from V and 6 bases from J, the junction kept 5 bases outside the gene matches.

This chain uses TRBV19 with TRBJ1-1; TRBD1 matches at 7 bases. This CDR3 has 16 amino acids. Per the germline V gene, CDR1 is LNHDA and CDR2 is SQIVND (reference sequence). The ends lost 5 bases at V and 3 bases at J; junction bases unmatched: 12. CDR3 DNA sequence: TGTGCCAGTAGTTCCGGGACAGCCAACCGGGACACTGAAGCTTTCTTT. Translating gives CASSSGTANRDTEAFF.

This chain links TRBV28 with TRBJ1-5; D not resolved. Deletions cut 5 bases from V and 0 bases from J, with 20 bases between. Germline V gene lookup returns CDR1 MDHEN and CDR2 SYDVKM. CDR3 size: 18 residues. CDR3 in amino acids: CASSPTPLATYSNQPQHF. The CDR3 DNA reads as TGTGCCAGCAGTCCTACTCCCTTGGCGACTTATAGCAATCAGCCCCAGCATTTT. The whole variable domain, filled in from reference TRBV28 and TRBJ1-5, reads DVKVTQSSRYLVKRTGEKVFLECVQDMDHENMFWYRQDPGLGLRLIYFSYDVKMKEKGDIPEGYSVSREKKERFSLILESASTNQTSMYLCASSPTPLATYSNQPQHFGDGTRLSIL.

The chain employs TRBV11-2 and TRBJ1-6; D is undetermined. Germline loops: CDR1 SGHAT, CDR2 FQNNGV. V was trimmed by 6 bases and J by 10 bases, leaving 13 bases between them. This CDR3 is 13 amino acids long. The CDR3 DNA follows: TGTGCCAGCAGGCGGGGAATAGGGTCACCCCTCCACTTT. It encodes CASRRGIGSPLHF.

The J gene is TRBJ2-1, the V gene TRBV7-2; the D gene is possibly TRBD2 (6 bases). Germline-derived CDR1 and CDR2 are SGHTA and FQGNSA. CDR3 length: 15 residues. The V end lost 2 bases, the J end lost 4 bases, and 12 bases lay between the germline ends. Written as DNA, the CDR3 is TGTGCCAGCAGCTTATCAACTAGCCCTTACAATGAGCAGTTCTTC. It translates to CASSLSTSPYNEQFF. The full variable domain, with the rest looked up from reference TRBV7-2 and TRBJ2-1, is GAGVSQSPSNKVTEKGKDVELRCDPISGHTALYWYRQSLGQGLEFLIYFQGNSAPDKSGLPSDRFSAERTGGSVSTLTIQRTQQEDSAVYLCASSLSTSPYNEQFFGPGTRLTVL.

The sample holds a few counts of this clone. The CDR3 nucleotides are TGTGCCAGCAGCTTAGTTCTCAGGGGCGGGCAGTACTTC. Its translation is CASSLVLRGGQYF. V and J are TRBV11-2 and TRBJ2-7; the D gene is possibly TRBD1 (6 bases). Germline values: CDR1 SGHAT, CDR2 FQNNGV. The CDR3 runs 13 residues. Between the trimmed V and J ends, which lost 1 base and 9 bases, there was a span of 13 bases.